One sample yielded the 5 T cell receptor beta chains listed below, sequenced in a study of T cell repertoires in aging, cancer and after chemotherapy. Rearranged V-D-J TRB sequences were amplified with a mixed TRB-A/B primer pool. TCRdb redid the calling of the multiplex PCR reads with MiXCR, one entry per CDR3 protein. Among 13,000 or so distinct CDR3 sequences listed, roughly 28% were seen once. Amplification of TCR beta used genomic DNA extracted from peripheral blood. The sample comprised blood. Every receptor here comes from a human donor in good health.

This chain uses TRBV5-6 with TRBJ2-5; perhaps D is TRBD1 or TRBD2 (5 bases each). Deletions cut 3 bases from V and 6 bases from J, with 18 bases between. Germline loops: CDR1 SGHDT, CDR2 YYEEEE. The CDR3 loop spans 15 amino acids. In DNA form, the CDR3 reads TGTGCCAGCAGCTACCGGGACCCGGTTCGGCAGACCCAGTACTTC. Translated: CASSYRDPVRQTQYF.

The CDR3: CASKGAHVDNEQFF. The CDR3 nucleotides read TGTGCCAGCAAGGGGGCCCACGTTGACAATGAGCAGTTCTTC. The chain couples TRBV28 to TRBJ2-1; 7 bases are a match to TRBD1. Trimming at V came to 7 bases and at J to 5 bases, leaving 8 bases not matched to a gene. Per the germline V gene, CDR1 is MDHEN and CDR2 is SYDVKM. This CDR3 has 14 amino acids.

The rearrangement uses TRBV5-1 and TRBJ2-3, with 9 nucleotides matching TRBD1. Per the germline V gene, CDR1 is SGHRS and CDR2 is YFSETQ. Trimming at V came to 3 bases and at J to 1 base, leaving 3 bases not matched to a gene. The CDR3 sequence is 15 residues long. CDR3 bases: TGCGCCAGCAGCTGGACAGGGGTCGGCACAGATACGCAGTATTTT. Translated, it gives CASSWTGVGTDTQYF.

The chain uses TRBV5-1 and TRBJ2-2, with 7 bases that match TRBD1. CDR3 size: 14 residues. The ends lost 4 bases at V and 4 bases at J; junction bases unmatched: 4. Germline loops: CDR1 SGHRS, CDR2 YFSETQ. The CDR3 sequence is CASSGGQPTGELFF. The DNA for the CDR3 is TGCGCCAGCAGCGGGGGACAGCCCACCGGGGAGCTGTTTTTT.

This clonotype has more than one count but fewer than ten. The chain joins TRBV24-1 to TRBJ2-1, with D possibly being TRBD2 (5 bases). In germline, CDR1 is KGHDR, CDR2 SFDVKD. The V end was cut by 4 bases, the J end by 7 bases, with 10 bases between. The CDR3 is 13 residues long. Written as DNA, the CDR3 is TGTGCCACCAGTGACCCCGGGAAAAATGAGCAGTTCTTC. This codes for CATSDPGKNEQFF.